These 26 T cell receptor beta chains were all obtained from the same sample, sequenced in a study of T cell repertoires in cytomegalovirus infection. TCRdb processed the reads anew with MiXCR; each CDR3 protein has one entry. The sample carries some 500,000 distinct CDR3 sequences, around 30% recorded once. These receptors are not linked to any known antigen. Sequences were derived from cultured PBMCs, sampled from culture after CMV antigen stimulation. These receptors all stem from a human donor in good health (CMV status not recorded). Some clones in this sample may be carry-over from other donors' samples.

The CDR3 loop is CASTPGRNTEAFF. The CDR3 nucleotides read TGTGCCAGCACCCCCGGGAGGAACACTGAAGCTTTCTTT. The chain carries TRBV12-3 or TRBV12-4 and TRBJ1-1; D is ambiguous. V lost 7 bases and J lost 1, with 10 bases in between. CDR3 length: 13 amino acids.

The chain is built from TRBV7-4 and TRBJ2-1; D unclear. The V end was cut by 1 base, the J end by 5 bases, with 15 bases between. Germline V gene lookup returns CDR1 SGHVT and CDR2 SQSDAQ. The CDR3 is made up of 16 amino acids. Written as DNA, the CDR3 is TGTGCCAGCAGCTTAGATAGGCTACCACCTGACAATGAGCAGTTCTTC. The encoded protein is CASSLDRLPPDNEQFF. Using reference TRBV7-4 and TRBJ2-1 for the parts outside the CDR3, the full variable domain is GAGVSQSPRYKVAKRGRDVALRCDSISGHVTLYWYRQTLGQGSEVLTYSQSDAQRDKSGRPSGRFSAERPERSVSTLKIQRTEQGDSAVYLCASSLDRLPPDNEQFFGPGTRLTVL.

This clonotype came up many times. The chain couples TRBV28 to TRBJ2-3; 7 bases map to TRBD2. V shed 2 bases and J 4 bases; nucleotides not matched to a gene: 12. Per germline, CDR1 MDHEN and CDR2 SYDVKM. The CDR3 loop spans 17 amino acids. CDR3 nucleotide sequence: TGTGCCAGCAGTTTAGCCGGAGGCGGGAGTAGCGCAGATACGCAGTATTTT. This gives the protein CASSLAGGGSSADTQYF.

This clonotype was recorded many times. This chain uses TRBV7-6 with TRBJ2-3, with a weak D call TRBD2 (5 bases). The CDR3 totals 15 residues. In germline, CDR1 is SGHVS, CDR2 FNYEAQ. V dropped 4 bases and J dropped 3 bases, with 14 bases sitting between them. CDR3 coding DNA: TGTGCCAGCAGCTCCCGGGATCGAGGGACAGATACGCAGTATTTT. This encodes CASSSRDRGTDTQYF.

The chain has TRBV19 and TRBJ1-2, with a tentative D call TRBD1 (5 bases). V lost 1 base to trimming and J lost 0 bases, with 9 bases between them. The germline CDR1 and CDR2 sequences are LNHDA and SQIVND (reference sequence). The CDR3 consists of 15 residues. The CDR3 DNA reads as TGTGCCAGTAGTATAGGACAGAGCTCTAACTATGGCTACACCTTC. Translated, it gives CASSIGQSSNYGYTF.

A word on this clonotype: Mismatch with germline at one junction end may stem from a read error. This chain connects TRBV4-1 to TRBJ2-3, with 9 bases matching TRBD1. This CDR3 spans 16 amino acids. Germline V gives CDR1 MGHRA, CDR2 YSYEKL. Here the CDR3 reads CASSQAPGQGADTQYF. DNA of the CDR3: TGTGCCAGCAGCCAGGCGCCGGGACAGGGCGCAGATACGCAGTATTTT.

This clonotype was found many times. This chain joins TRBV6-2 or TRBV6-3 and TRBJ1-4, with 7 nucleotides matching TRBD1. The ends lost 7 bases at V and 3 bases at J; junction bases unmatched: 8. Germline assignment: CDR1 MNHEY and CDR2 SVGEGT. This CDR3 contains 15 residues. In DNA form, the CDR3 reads TGTGCCAGCATACGAAACGGACAGGCTAATGAAAAACTGTTTTTT. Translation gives CASIRNGQANEKLFF.

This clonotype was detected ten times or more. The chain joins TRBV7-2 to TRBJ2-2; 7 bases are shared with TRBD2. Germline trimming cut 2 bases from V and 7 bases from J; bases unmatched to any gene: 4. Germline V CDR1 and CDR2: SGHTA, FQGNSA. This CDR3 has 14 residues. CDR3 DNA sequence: TGTGCCAGCAGCTTAAGGCGGGAGCGCGGGGAGCTGTTTTTT. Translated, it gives CASSLRRERGELFF. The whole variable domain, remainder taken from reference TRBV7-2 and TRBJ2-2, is GAGVSQSPSNKVTEKGKDVELRCDPISGHTALYWYRQSLGQGLEFLIYFQGNSAPDKSGLPSDRFSAERTGGSVSTLTIQRTQQEDSAVYLCASSLRRERGELFFGEGSRLTVL.

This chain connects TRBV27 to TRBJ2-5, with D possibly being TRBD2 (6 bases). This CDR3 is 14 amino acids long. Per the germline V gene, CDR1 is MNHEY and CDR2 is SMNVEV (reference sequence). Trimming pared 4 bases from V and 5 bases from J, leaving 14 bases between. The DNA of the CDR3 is TGTGCCAGCAGTTATGGGATGGCGGGGGAGACCCAGTACTTC. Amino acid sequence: CASSYGMAGETQYF.

CDR3 protein: CASSQGLAGSYNEQFF. The DNA of the CDR3 is TGCGCCAGCAGCCAAGGACTAGCGGGCTCCTACAATGAGCAGTTCTTC. The chain is built from TRBV4-3 and TRBJ2-1; 10 nucleotides line up with TRBD2. V dropped 1 base and J dropped 0; count of bases not matched to a gene: 0. Germline values: CDR1 LGHNA, CDR2 YSLEER. This CDR3 has 16 residues.

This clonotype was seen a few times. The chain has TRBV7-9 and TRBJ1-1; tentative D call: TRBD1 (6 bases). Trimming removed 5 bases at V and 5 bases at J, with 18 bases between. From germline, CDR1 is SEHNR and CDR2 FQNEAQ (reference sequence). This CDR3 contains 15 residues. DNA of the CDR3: TGTGCCAGCAGCCCAGGGGAGGGGGGGAAGACTGAAGCTTTCTTT. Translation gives CASSPGEGGKTEAFF.

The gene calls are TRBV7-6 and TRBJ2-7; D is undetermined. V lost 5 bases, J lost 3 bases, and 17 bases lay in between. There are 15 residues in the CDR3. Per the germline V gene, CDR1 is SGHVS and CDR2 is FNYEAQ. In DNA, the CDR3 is TGTGCCAGCAGCCCGACATACGGCAGGTTCTACGAGCAGTACTTC. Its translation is CASSPTYGRFYEQYF.

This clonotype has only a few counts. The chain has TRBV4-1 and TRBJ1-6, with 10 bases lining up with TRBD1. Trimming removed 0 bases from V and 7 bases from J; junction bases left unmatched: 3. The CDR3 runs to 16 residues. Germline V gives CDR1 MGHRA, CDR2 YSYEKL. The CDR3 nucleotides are TGCGCCAGCAGCCAAGAGGGGACAGGGGCAAATTCACCCCTCCACTTT. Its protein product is CASSQEGTGANSPLHF.

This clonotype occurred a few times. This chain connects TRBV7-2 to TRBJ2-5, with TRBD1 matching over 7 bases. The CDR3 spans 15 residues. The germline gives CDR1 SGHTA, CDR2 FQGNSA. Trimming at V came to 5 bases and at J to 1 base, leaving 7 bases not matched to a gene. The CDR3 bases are TGTGCCAGCAGCCAGACCGGGACAGCCCAAGAGACCCAGTACTTC. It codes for CASSQTGTAQETQYF. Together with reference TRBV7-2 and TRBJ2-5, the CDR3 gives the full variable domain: GAGVSQSPSNKVTEKGKDVELRCDPISGHTALYWYRQSLGQGLEFLIYFQGNSAPDKSGLPSDRFSAERTGGSVSTLTIQRTQQEDSAVYLCASSQTGTAQETQYFGPGTRLLVL.

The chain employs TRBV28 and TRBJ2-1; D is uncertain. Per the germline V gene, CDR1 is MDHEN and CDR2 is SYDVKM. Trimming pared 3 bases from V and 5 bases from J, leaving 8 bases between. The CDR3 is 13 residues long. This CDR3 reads CASSFSDHNEQFF. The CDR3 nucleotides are TGTGCCAGCAGTTTTTCGGACCACAATGAGCAGTTCTTC.

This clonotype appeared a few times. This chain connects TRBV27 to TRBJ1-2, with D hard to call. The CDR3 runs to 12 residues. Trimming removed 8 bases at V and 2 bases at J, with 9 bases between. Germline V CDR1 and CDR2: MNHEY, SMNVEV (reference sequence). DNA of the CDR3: TGTGCCAGCGGAAGGACGAACTATGGCTACACCTTC. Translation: CASGRTNYGYTF.

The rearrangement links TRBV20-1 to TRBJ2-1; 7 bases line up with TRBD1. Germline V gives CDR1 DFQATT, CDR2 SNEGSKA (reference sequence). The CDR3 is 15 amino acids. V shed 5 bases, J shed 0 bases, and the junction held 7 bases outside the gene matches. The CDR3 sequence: CSAGLDRVSYNEQFF. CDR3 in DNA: TGCAGTGCTGGCCTAGACAGGGTCTCCTACAATGAGCAGTTCTTC.

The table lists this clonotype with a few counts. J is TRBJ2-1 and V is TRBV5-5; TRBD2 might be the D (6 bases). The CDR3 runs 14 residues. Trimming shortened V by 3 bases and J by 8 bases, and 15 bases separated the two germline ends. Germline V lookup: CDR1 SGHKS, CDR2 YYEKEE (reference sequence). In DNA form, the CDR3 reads TGTGCCAGCAGCTCTAGCGTAGGTCAATATGAGCAGTTCTTC. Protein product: CASSSSVGQYEQFF.

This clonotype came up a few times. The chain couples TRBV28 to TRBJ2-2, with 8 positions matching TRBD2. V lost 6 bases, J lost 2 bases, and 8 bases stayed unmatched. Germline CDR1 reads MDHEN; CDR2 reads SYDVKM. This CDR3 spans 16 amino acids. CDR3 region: CASSYPGGLNTGELFF. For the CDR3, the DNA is TGTGCCAGCAGCTACCCGGGGGGGCTTAACACCGGGGAGCTGTTTTTT. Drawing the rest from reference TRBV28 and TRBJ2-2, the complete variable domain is DVKVTQSSRYLVKRTGEKVFLECVQDMDHENMFWYRQDPGLGLRLIYFSYDVKMKEKGDIPEGYSVSREKKERFSLILESASTNQTSMYLCASSYPGGLNTGELFFGEGSRLTVL.

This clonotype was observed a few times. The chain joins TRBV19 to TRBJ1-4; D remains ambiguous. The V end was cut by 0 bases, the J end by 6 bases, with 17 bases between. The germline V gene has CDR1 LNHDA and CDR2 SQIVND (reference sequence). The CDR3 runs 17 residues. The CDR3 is CASSIDPPGRQDEKLFF. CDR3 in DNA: TGTGCCAGTAGTATAGATCCGCCCGGGCGACAAGATGAAAAACTGTTTTTT.

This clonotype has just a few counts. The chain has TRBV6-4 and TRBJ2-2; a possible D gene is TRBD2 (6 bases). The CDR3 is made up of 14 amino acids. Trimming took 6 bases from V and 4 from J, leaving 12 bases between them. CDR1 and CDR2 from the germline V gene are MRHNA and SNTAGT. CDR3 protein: CASSQFSGTGELFF. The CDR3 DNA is TGTGCCAGCAGCCAGTTTAGCGGCACCGGGGAGCTGTTTTTT.

Here the CDR3 DNA reads TGTGCCAGCAGTTACCGGACAGGGGGCTATGGCTACACCTTC. This codes for CASSYRTGGYGYTF. The gene calls are TRBV6-8 and TRBJ1-2, with 10 positions matching TRBD1. J lost 4 bases, V lost 2 bases, and 1 base had no gene match. The CDR3 is 14 residues long. CDR1 MNHGY and CDR2 SAAAGT come from the germline V gene.

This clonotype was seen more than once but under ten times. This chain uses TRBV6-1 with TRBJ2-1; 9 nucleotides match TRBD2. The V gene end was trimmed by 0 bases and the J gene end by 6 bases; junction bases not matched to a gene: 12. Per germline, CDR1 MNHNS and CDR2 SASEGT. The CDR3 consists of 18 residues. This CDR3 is CASSEALQGSGSANEQFF. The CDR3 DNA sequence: TGTGCCAGCAGTGAAGCGCTTCAAGGTAGCGGGAGTGCCAATGAGCAGTTCTTC.

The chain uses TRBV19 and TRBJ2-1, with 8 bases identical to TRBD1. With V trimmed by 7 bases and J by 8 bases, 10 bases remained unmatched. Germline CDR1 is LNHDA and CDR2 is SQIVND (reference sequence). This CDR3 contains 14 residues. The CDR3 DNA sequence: TGTGCCAGTAAGTCGGGACAGGTTATCGATGAGCAGTTCTTC. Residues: CASKSGQVIDEQFF. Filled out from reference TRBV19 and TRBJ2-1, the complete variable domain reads DGGITQSPKYLFRKEGQNVTLSCEQNLNHDAMYWYRQDPGQGLRLIYYSQIVNDFQKGDIAEGYSVSREKKESFPLTVTSAQKNPTAFYLCASKSGQVIDEQFFGPGTRLTVL.

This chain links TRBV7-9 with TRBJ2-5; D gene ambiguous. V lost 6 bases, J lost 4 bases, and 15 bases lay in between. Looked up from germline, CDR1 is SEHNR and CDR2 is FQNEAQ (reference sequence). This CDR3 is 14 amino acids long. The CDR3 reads CASSPRSAGETQYF. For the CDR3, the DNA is TGTGCCAGCAGTCCACGATCGGCCGGAGAGACCCAGTACTTC.

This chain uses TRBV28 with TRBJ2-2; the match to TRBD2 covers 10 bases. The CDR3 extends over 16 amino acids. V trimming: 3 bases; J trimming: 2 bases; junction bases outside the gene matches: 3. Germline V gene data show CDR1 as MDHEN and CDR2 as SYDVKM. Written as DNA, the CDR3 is TGTGCCAGCAGTTTTGCTAGCGGGAGTAACACCGGGGAGCTGTTTTTT. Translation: CASSFASGSNTGELFF.